This T cell receptor (beta chain) was recorded in a study of CD8+ T cells in alopecia areata. V was clipped by 5 bases and J by 3 bases, with 8 bases between them. Per the germline V gene, CDR1 is GTSNPN and CDR2 is SVGIG (reference sequence). This CDR3 spans 11 amino acids. As the sequencing template, cDNA was produced by extracting RNA and reverse transcribing it. Assay: immunoSEQ multiplex PCR; the TCRdb copy retains only in-frame clones and omits some. The profile shows some 240,000 clones, about 60% of them singletons. The chain couples TRBV30 to TRBJ2-7; D gene unclear. The source material was CD4+ T cells sorted from blood, sampled at week 0. The receptor's source is a human donor with alopecia areata. The CDR3 DNA is TGTGCCTGGGGACGGAGCTACGAGCAGTACTTC. Amino acids: CAWGRSYEQYF.